The clone carrying this T cell receptor beta chain occurred a few times. This record comes from a study of T cells after yellow fever vaccination. CDR1 and CDR2 (germline): SNHLY, FYNNEI. The length of the CDR3 is 16 residues. Unmatched junction bases numbered 8, after V lost 3 bases and J lost 3 bases. TCRdb ran MiXCR on the 5' RACE reads and lists one entry per CDR3 protein. The sample lists fewer than 350,000 distinct CDR3 sequences; roughly 3.5% were seen once. The source is a man aged 18 to 30 who received the YFV17D yellow fever vaccine. Sample: PBMCs, taken on the day of the yellow fever booster vaccination. The chain has TRBV2 and TRBJ1-5; 7 positions match TRBD1. Here the CDR3 DNA reads TGTGCCAGCAGTGAGGCCGGGACAGCTTCCAATCAGCCCCAGCATTTT. Protein sequence: CASSEAGTASNQPQHF.